This T cell receptor (beta chain) was documented in a study of shared clonotypes between healthy human individuals. Study overall: For every donor, three CD4 naive, three CD4 memory, two CD8 naive and one CD8 memory plates were used.

With respect to this clone: Its target is not known.

TCRdb's copy holds only in-frame clones and misses some; the assay was immunoSEQ multiplex PCR. The sample gives hundreds of thousands of clones, roughly 96% of which show up once; 0.11% is in the top ten. Naive CD8 cells comprised CD45RO-negative, CCR7-positively selected cells, excluding terminally differentiated effector memory CD45RA+ cells. The CDR3 is 15 amino acids. The V and J ends lost 2 bases and 2 bases, in that order; junction bases with no gene match: 2. The germline V gene encodes CDR1 WNHNN and CDR2 SYGVQD (reference sequence). Findings of the study overall: Estimated clonotype richness was generally higher in naive than memory subsets.

The sequence derives from a woman aged 25 to 45 in good health. This sequence joins TRBV10-1 and TRBJ2-5; the match to TRBD2 covers 10 bases. The sample was naive CD8+ T cells sorted from blood. CDR3 DNA sequence: TGCGCCAGCAGTGAGGGACTAGCGGAGCAAGAGACCCAGTACTTC. Amino acids: CASSEGLAEQETQYF.